In this sample, the clone carrying this TCR beta chain turned up once. The CDR3 spans 15 residues. With 4 bases clipped from V and 7 bases from J, the junction kept 11 bases outside the gene matches. Germline V CDR1 and CDR2: SGHDT, YYEEEE. The data are from a study of long-term antiretroviral therapy in people with HIV. As for the study in general: Samples from the earliest time points predate the 2015 immediate-ART recommendation by about a decade.

Sequencing relied on immunoSEQ assay v3.0, run at survey level. The assay was immunoSEQ multiplex PCR, and TCRdb's table has in-frame clones only and misses some. The sample records 15,000 to 20,000 clones, about four fifths being singletons. The clonotype comes from a man aged 25-40 years with HIV. The V call is TRBV5-6, the J call TRBJ1-5; 7 bases map to TRBD1. The sequences come from unsorted PBMCs, collected at the start of antiretroviral therapy. DNA for the CDR3: TGTGCCAGCAGCAGGGGAGGGGGCGCGGGGCAGCCCCAGCATTTT. Its translation is CASSRGGGAGQPQHF. The full variable domain, rest sourced from reference TRBV5-6 and TRBJ1-5, is DAGVTQSPTHLIKTRGQQVTLRCSPKSGHDTVSWYQQALGQGPQFIFQYYEEEERQRGNFPDRFSGHQFPNYSSELNVNALLLGDSALYLCASSRGGGAGQPQHFGDGTRLSIL.